The 20 T cell receptor beta chains reported below all come from one sample, sequenced in a study of T cell repertoires in cytomegalovirus infection. TCRdb processed the reads anew with MiXCR; each CDR3 protein has one entry. The sample lists 500,000 to 600,000 distinct CDR3 sequences, about 17% occurring once. Sequencing was done on a sample of CD8+ T cells from PBMCs. The receptor set was obtained from a human donor in good health (CMV status not recorded). Some clones in this sample may be carry-over from other donors' samples.

This clonotype was counted ten times or more. The V and J genes are TRBV7-3 and TRBJ2-3, with 8 bases identical to TRBD1. V was pared by 5 bases and J by 0 bases, with 4 bases of the junction left unmatched. The CDR3 contains 15 residues. Per the germline V gene, CDR1 is SGHTA and CDR2 is FQGTGA. The CDR3 region is CASSMTGASTDTQYF. CDR3 sequence (DNA): TGTGCCAGCAGCATGACAGGGGCTAGCACAGATACGCAGTATTTT.

This clonotype was observed many times. This chain links TRBV7-8 with TRBJ2-7; D unresolved. Germline CDR1 SGHVS, CDR2 FQNEAQ. The CDR3 runs 14 residues. Trimming took off 3 bases at V and 0 bases at J, with 9 bases between the two ends. The CDR3 sequence is CASSFRASSYEQYF. The CDR3 region has the DNA TGTGCCAGCAGCTTTAGGGCGAGCTCCTACGAGCAGTACTTC.

The genes are TRBV4-1 and TRBJ2-1; D perhaps matches TRBD2 (6 bases). The germline V and J ends were trimmed by 1 base and 7 bases, with 14 bases remaining between them. Germline loops: CDR1 MGHRA, CDR2 YSYEKL. CDR3 length: 15 amino acids. CDR3 sequence reads: CASSQGARGRNEQFF. CDR3 DNA sequence: TGCGCCAGCAGCCAAGGGGCGCGGGGTCGTAATGAGCAGTTCTTC.

The rearrangement joins TRBV6-5 to TRBJ2-3; possibly TRBD1 or TRBD2 for D (5 bases each). The CDR3 sequence is 15 residues long. The germline V gene has CDR1 MNHEY and CDR2 SVGAGI. The V end was cut by 6 bases, the J end by 8 bases, with 21 bases between. CDR3 sequence reads: CASRERDGRNVTQYF. The CDR3 region has the DNA TGTGCCAGCAGGGAACGGGACGGCCGGAACGTTACGCAGTATTTT.

The chain has TRBV27 and TRBJ2-3, with D possibly matching TRBD1 (6 bases). CDR3 size: 15 residues. V was clipped by 5 bases and J by 0 bases, with 12 bases between them. Germline loops: CDR1 MNHEY, CDR2 SMNVEV (reference sequence). The CDR3 sequence is CASSERTASTDTQYF. CDR3 sequence (DNA): TGTGCCAGCAGTGAGAGGACAGCGAGCACAGATACGCAGTATTTT.

In the case of this clonotype: One end of the junction fails to match germline, which may point to a read error. The CDR3 nucleotides read TGTGCCAGCTCCCCACCCACTAGTCAGCACGAGCAGTACTTC. This encodes CASSPPTSQHEQYF. The genes are TRBV18 and TRBJ2-7; a weak D match, TRBD2 (5 bases). CDR3 length equals 14 residues. Germline lookup yields CDR1 KGHSH and CDR2 LQKENI.

This clonotype occurred many times. The chain links TRBV27 to TRBJ1-6; the D gene is possibly TRBD1 (5 bases). Trimming removed 4 bases at V and 7 bases at J, with 20 bases between. CDR1 MNHEY and CDR2 SMNVEV come from the germline V gene (reference sequence). The CDR3 consists of 17 residues. CDR3: CASSSERIPGYNSPLHF. The CDR3 region has the DNA TGTGCCAGCAGTTCCGAACGTATCCCAGGGTACAATTCACCCCTCCACTTT.

This clonotype was recorded at least ten times. V and J are TRBV7-6 and TRBJ2-7, with D maybe TRBD2 (7 bases). Looked up from germline, CDR1 is SGHVS and CDR2 is FNYEAQ. V lost 5 bases and J 3 bases, leaving 20 bases between the germline ends. The CDR3 is made up of 16 amino acids. CDR3 protein: CASSPDPGGGYYEQYF. The CDR3 DNA is TGTGCCAGCAGCCCTGACCCGGGGGGCGGATACTACGAGCAGTACTTC. Filled out from reference TRBV7-6 and TRBJ2-7, the complete variable domain reads GAGVSQSPRYKVTKRGQDVALRCDPISGHVSLYWYRQALGQGPEFLTYFNYEAQQDKSGLPNDRFSAERPEGSISTLTIQRTEQRDSAMYRCASSPDPGGGYYEQYFGPGTRLTVT.

CDR3 region: CASRRNGQPQHF. In DNA form, the CDR3 reads TGTGCCAGCAGGCGGAATGGACAGCCCCAGCATTTT. J is TRBJ1-5 and V is TRBV28, with D unclear. Germline V gene sequence: CDR1 MDHEN, CDR2 SYDVKM. The CDR3 covers 12 residues. Trimming removed 6 bases at V and 7 bases at J, with 10 bases between.

The chain combines TRBV28 with TRBJ1-1, with D uncertain. Trimming left V 5 bases short and J 0 bases short, with 10 bases between. The CDR3 sequence is 14 residues long. In germline, CDR1 is MDHEN, CDR2 SYDVKM. The CDR3 sequence: CASSERWVNTEAFF. In DNA, the CDR3 is TGTGCCAGCAGTGAAAGGTGGGTGAACACTGAAGCTTTCTTT.

The chain employs TRBV5-4 and TRBJ2-1; D is ambiguous. CDR3 length: 10 amino acids. V was clipped by 10 bases and J by 13 bases, with 15 bases between them. Per germline, CDR1 SGHNT and CDR2 YYREEE (reference sequence). In DNA form, the CDR3 reads TGTGCCCCCCGGGTTGCCGCCCAGTTCTTC. Amino acids: CAPRVAAQFF.

The chain joins TRBV30 to TRBJ2-5; the D is unclear. Germline V gene data show CDR1 as GTSNPN and CDR2 as SVGIG (reference sequence). The CDR3 extends over 14 amino acids. V was clipped by 0 bases and J by 0 bases, with 8 bases between them. The CDR3 sequence is CAWSVSGYQETQYF. CDR3 sequence (DNA): TGTGCCTGGAGTGTTTCCGGGTACCAAGAGACCCAGTACTTC.

The sample holds many counts of this clonotype. This chain connects TRBV5-6 to TRBJ2-3; D is ambiguous. Trimming left V 0 bases short and J 3 bases short, with 8 bases between. This CDR3 is built from 14 residues. The V gene's germline CDR1 is SGHDT and CDR2 YYEEEE. CDR3 coding DNA: TGTGCCAGCAGCTTGGTCCCAAGGACAGATACGCAGTATTTT. This gives the protein CASSLVPRTDTQYF.

The table lists this clonotype with a few counts. This chain connects TRBV9 to TRBJ2-1, with TRBD2 identical over 8 bases. The CDR3 runs to 15 residues. CDR1 SGDLS and CDR2 YYNGEE come from the germline V gene. The V segment lost 0 bases and the J segment 9 bases; nucleotides outside the gene matches: 8. The CDR3 loop reads CASSVGDGGAGEQFF. CDR3 coding DNA: TGTGCCAGCAGCGTAGGAGACGGGGGGGCCGGTGAGCAGTTCTTC.

Worth noting for this clonotype: This clone may be a read error of a much larger clone one base away. This rearrangement joins TRBV2 to TRBJ2-5; D is unclear. CDR3 length: 12 amino acids. Germline V gene data show CDR1 as SNHLY and CDR2 as FYNNEI. The ends were cut back, 8 bases at V and 7 bases at J, with 14 bases in the middle. The CDR3 nucleotides read TGTGCCAGCCTGAGTATGGAAGGGACCCAGTACTTC. Translating gives CASLSMEGTQYF.

This clonotype was picked up a small number of times. The V and J genes are TRBV6-1 and TRBJ2-7; 9 bases line up with TRBD1. Germline loops: CDR1 MNHNS, CDR2 SASEGT. The CDR3 sequence is 15 residues long. The junction had 11 bases not matched to a gene; V was cut back by 6 bases and J by 5 bases. The CDR3 sequence: CASSLDRGSQNEQYF. CDR3 DNA: TGTGCCAGCAGCCTTGACAGGGGGTCGCAAAACGAGCAGTACTTC.

This clonotype has just a few counts. V gene TRBV14 combines with J gene TRBJ2-3, with D possibly matching TRBD1 (5 bases). The CDR3 runs to 16 residues. Per germline, CDR1 SGHDN and CDR2 FVKESK. Trimming removed 4 bases from V and 0 bases from J, with 14 bases in between. DNA for the CDR3: TGTGCCAGCAGCCTGAGAGCCCCAGGGAGCACAGATACGCAGTATTTT. It specifies CASSLRAPGSTDTQYF.

This clonotype has a handful of counts. The chain joins TRBV18 to TRBJ2-3; D call uncertain. Germline V gene data show CDR1 as KGHSH and CDR2 as LQKENI. V dropped 5 bases and J dropped 2 bases, with 8 bases sitting between them. This CDR3 comprises 13 residues. The CDR3 region has the DNA TGTGCCAGCTCAGAGGAGTCCACAGATACGCAGTATTTT. Its protein product is CASSEESTDTQYF.

The chain couples TRBV18 to TRBJ2-7; 9 bases line up with TRBD2. This CDR3 contains 16 residues. Germline CDR1 reads KGHSH; CDR2 reads LQKENI. V dropped 2 bases and J dropped 3; count of bases not matched to a gene: 8. CDR3 sequence (DNA): TGTGCCAGCTCACCAAATAGCGGGAGAGACATCTACGAGCAGTACTTC. This encodes CASSPNSGRDIYEQYF.

This clonotype occurred a few times. This rearrangement joins TRBV24-1 to TRBJ2-1, with D perhaps given as TRBD1 or TRBD2 (6 bases each). The CDR3 runs to 17 residues. The germline gives CDR1 KGHDR, CDR2 SFDVKD. V lost 3 bases and J lost 4, with 18 bases in between. This chain's CDR3 is CATSDAQSGAHYNEQFF. In DNA, the CDR3 is TGTGCCACCAGTGATGCCCAATCGGGGGCGCATTACAATGAGCAGTTCTTC.